A selection of T cell receptor beta chains follows, all from one sample in a study of blood T cell repertoires in COVID-19. Clones were sequenced by immunoSEQ multiplex PCR, and TCRdb holds only the in-frame ones, with some missing. This sample carries almost 300,000 clones, about 88% of them seen once, and the ten largest clones take over 1%. Material: peripheral blood. The receptors derive from a man in his sixties or seventies with acute or convalescent COVID-19. Both conserved end residues are part of each CDR3. A D gene is named only where the DNA matches it firmly. Expanded clones get a size class; other rows say once, few or many, or leave the size out.

abundance | j_gene | v_gene | d_gene | CDR3nt | CDR3aa
once | TRBJ2-5 | TRBV5-1 | NA | TGCGCCAGCAGCTTGGGACGGGTCGAAGAGACCCAGTACTTC | CASSLGRVEETQYF
NA | TRBJ1-2 | TRBV4-1 | NA | TGCGCCAGCAGCCAAGATAACCAACGGACTGTGCGGCGTGGCTACACCTTC | CASSQDNQRTVRRGYTF
NA | TRBJ2-5 | TRBV6-5 | TRBD1 | TGTGCCAGCAGTTCTCCCGGGACAGGGGTTGGGACCCAGTACTTC | CASSSPGTGVGTQYF
NA | TRBJ1-3 | TRBV9 | TRBD1 | TGTGCCAGCAGCCCCGGGACAGGGGGCCTTCTGAGCTCTGGAAACACCATATATTTT | CASSPGTGGLLSSGNTIYF
NA | TRBJ1-1 | TRBV7-9 | NA | TGTGCCAGCAGCTTAAGAGCTCTCATGAACACTGAAGCTTTCTTT | CASSLRALMNTEAFF
NA | TRBJ1-1 | TRBV15 | NA | TGTGCCACCACCGCGTCCAGGGTCACTGAAGCTTTCTTT | CATTASRVTEAFF
NA | TRBJ1-4 | TRBV11-3 | TRBD1 | TGTGCCAGCAGCCTCCGACAGGGAGAAAAACTGTTTTTT | CASSLRQGEKLFF
NA | TRBJ1-4 | TRBV4-1 | NA | TGCGCCAGCAGCCAAGAATTCACAGGGCCTAATGAAAAACTGTTTTTT | CASSQEFTGPNEKLFF
NA | TRBJ1-3 | TRBV24-1 | NA | TGTGCCACCAGAGATCGTGGAAACACCATATATTTT | CATRDRGNTIYF
NA | TRBJ2-7 | TRBV25-1 | TRBD1 | TGTGCCAGCAGTGAATCTCCAGGGGGCGCATCCTACGAGCAGTACTTC | CASSESPGGASYEQYF
NA | TRBJ1-4 | TRBV29-1 | NA | TGCAGCGCCCAAACAGGGCTCGGGGAAAAACTGTTTTTT | CSAQTGLGEKLFF
NA | TRBJ2-5 | TRBV10-1 | NA | TGCGCCAGCAGTGCTGGACTGTTTGGGGGGGAGACCCAGTACTTC | CASSAGLFGGETQYF
once | TRBJ1-4 | TRBV6-1 | NA | TGTGCCAGCAGTGAATTGTCGGCGGCAACTAATGAAAAACTGTTTTTT | CASSELSAATNEKLFF
few | TRBJ2-5 | TRBV28 | NA | TGTGCCAGCAGGGGGGGAGCGACCCAGTACTTC | CASRGGATQYF
NA | TRBJ2-1 | TRBV6-5 | TRBD2 | TGTGCCAGCAGTTCACTAGCGGGAGTTTTCAATGAGCAGTTCTTC | CASSSLAGVFNEQFF
NA | TRBJ1-5 | TRBV2 | NA | TGTGCCAGCAGGGGGGACATCTATAGCAATCAGCCCCAGCATTTT | CASRGDIYSNQPQHF
NA | TRBJ2-7 | TRBV29-1 | NA | TGCAGCGTTGAAGAACAGTCCTACGAGCAGTACTTC | CSVEEQSYEQYF
NA | TRBJ2-7 | TRBV15 | TRBD2 | TGTGCCACCAGCTCCTCTAGCGGGAGCGGGTACGAGCAGTACTTC | CATSSSSGSGYEQYF
NA | TRBJ1-1 | TRBV28 | TRBD1 | TGTGCCAGCAGTCCCCCGGTGGGACAGAAGAACACTGAAGCTTTCTTT | CASSPPVGQKNTEAFF
NA | TRBJ2-7 | TRBV18 | TRBD2 | TGTGCCAGCTCACCAGGACTAGCGGGAGTAGGCGAGCAGTACTTC | CASSPGLAGVGEQYF
NA | TRBJ1-4 | TRBV19 | TRBD1 | TGTGCCAGTAGTCCTCGGACAGGGGGCACAACTAATGAAAAACTGTTTTTT | CASSPRTGGTTNEKLFF
NA | TRBJ1-1 | TRBV28 | TRBD1 | TGTGCCAGCAGTTTATCAGGGGGCGTGGGAGTCACTGAAGCTTTCTTT | CASSLSGGVGVTEAFF
NA | TRBJ1-6 | TRBV7-2 | NA | TGTGCCAGCAGCTTAGCGTCAGTTGGCCCGTGGCCCCTCCACTTT | CASSLASVGPWPLHF
once | TRBJ1-6 | TRBV28 | TRBD1 | TGTGCCAGCAGTTTATTAAACTCTGGGACAGGGGATGGTGGACCCCTCCACTTT | CASSLLNSGTGDGGPLHF
NA | TRBJ1-5 | TRBV2 | NA | TGTGCCAGCACACAGGGTCCGGATCAGCCCCAGCATTTT | CASTQGPDQPQHF
NA | TRBJ2-2 | TRBV2 | NA | TGTGCCAGCAGCCGGGACACCGGGGAGCTGTTTTTT | CASSRDTGELFF
NA | TRBJ2-1 | TRBV9 | NA | TGTGCCAGCAGCGTAGGAGGAAGAGTTCATGAGCAGTTCTTC | CASSVGGRVHEQFF
NA | TRBJ1-1 | TRBV7-2 | NA | TGTGCCAGCAGCTCGTGGGGGGGGCAGAACACTGAAGCTTTCTTT | CASSSWGGQNTEAFF
few | TRBJ2-7 | TRBV5-4 | NA | TGTGCCAGCAGCTTCCCTAGTACCCCCTACGAGCAGTACTTC | CASSFPSTPYEQYF
NA | TRBJ1-2 | TRBV5-5 | TRBD1 | TGTGCCAGCAGCGTACAGGGGGACTATGGCTACACCTTC | CASSVQGDYGYTF
NA | TRBJ1-1 | TRBV27 | TRBD1 | TGTGCCAGCAGCCCTATGGGACAGTCGAACACTGAAGCTTTCTTT | CASSPMGQSNTEAFF
NA | TRBJ1-5 | TRBV21-1 | NA | TGTGCCAGCAGCAATTTCCGGGAAAATACCGGGACAGGCAATCAGCCCCAGCATTTT | CASSNFRENTGTGNQPQHF
NA | TRBJ1-3 | TRBV29-1 | NA | TGCAGCGTTGAACCTGGCCAGGGAGGAGACACCATATATTTT | CSVEPGQGGDTIYF
NA | TRBJ1-2 | TRBV5-6 | NA | TGTGCCAGCAGCTTGGATAGGGGCCTAGGGGGCTACACCTTC | CASSLDRGLGGYTF
few | TRBJ1-2 | TRBV7-6 | NA | TGTGCCAGCAGCCCAACGGGGAACTATGGCTACACCTTC | CASSPTGNYGYTF
NA | TRBJ2-5 | TRBV5-1 | NA | TGCGCCAGCAGCCAAGACAGGCAAGAGACCCAGTACTTC | CASSQDRQETQYF
NA | TRBJ2-7 | TRBV7-3 | NA | TGTGCCAGCAGCTCGTCCGGGACAAGCTACGAGCAGTACTTC | CASSSSGTSYEQYF
NA | TRBJ1-2 | TRBV2 | TRBD1 | TGTGCCAGCAGCTTTGACAGGGTGACTGGCTACACCTTC | CASSFDRVTGYTF
NA | TRBJ2-1 | TRBV4-3 | TRBD2 | TGCGCCAGCAGCCCCCAGCGGGGGGATGCCTACAATGAGCAGTTCTTC | CASSPQRGDAYNEQFF
NA | TRBJ2-6 | TRBV7-2 | NA | TGTGCCAGCAGCTTAGCTCGGTCTGGGGCCAACGTCCTGACTTTC | CASSLARSGANVLTF
NA | TRBJ2-2 | TRBV5-1 | NA | TGCGCCAGCAGCCCGGGGGGCCCCGGGGAGCTGTTTTTT | CASSPGGPGELFF
NA | TRBJ1-3 | TRBV28 | NA | TGTGCCAGCAGTTTAATGGAGAATGGAAACACCATATATTTT | CASSLMENGNTIYF
once | TRBJ1-1 | TRBV18 | TRBD1 | TGTGCCAGCTCACCACGGACAGGGGGCTCTGGGGACACTGAAGCTTTCTTT | CASSPRTGGSGDTEAFF
NA | TRBJ2-7 | TRBV18 | NA | TGTGCCAGCTCACCAAACAGGGACCACGAGCAGTACTTC | CASSPNRDHEQYF
NA | TRBJ2-1 | TRBV9 | TRBD2 | TGTGCCAGCAGCGTAGGGGGACTAGCGGCCTACAATGAGCAGTTCTTC | CASSVGGLAAYNEQFF